This TCR beta chain is from a study of graft-versus-host responses after intestinal transplantation. Assay: immunoSEQ multiplex PCR; the TCRdb copy retains only in-frame clones and omits some. The sample has about 97,000 clones, roughly 91% seen once. Concerning this clone itself: Its cognate antigen is unknown.

Study results and caveats: Detection of GvH clones occurred in recipient marrow, and some had their first appearance in ileum or blood. Levels of circulating GvH clones at their peak were associated with early post-transplant HvG declines. Some patients had graft-donor T cell macrochimerism, and their allografts showed high graft-versus-host to host-versus-graft clonal ratios.

Unmatched junction bases numbered 13, after V lost 4 bases and J lost 10 bases. The germline gives CDR1 MNHEY, CDR2 SVGAGI. The CDR3 runs 15 residues. Sequences were derived from unstimulated CD4+ T cells sorted from spleen or lymph node cells, sampled before transplant. This clonotype originated in a human donor who was the organ donor for an intestinal transplant. The V gene is TRBV6-5, the J gene TRBJ1-2; 9 bases are shared with TRBD1. The CDR3 reads CASSSRRTGDGDYTF. CDR3 bases: TGTGCCAGCAGTTCCCGTCGGACAGGGGACGGTGACTACACCTTC.